This TCR beta chain was recorded in a study of CD8+ T cells in alopecia areata. Study results and limitations: Normal skin's resident alphabeta T cells are sequenced alongside lesional scalp T cells. Mouse data revealed clearer TCR sharing than patient data did, a gap possibly tied to HLA. It was lesional scalp, especially alopecia totalis/universalis, that showed higher clonality than normal scalp.

On this clone itself: Its antigen remains unknown.

The CDR3 length is 14 residues. Germline V gene lookup returns CDR1 SQVTM and CDR2 ANQGSEA. With 4 bases removed from V and 2 bases from J, the gap between germline ends came to 13 bases. The sequencing template was cDNA reverse transcribed from extracted RNA. TCRdb keeps only in-frame clones here, not all; method: immunoSEQ multiplex PCR. This sample has tens of thousands of clones; about 51% occur once, and the top ten carry approximately 5.3%. It was from PBMCs that CD4+ and CD8+ T cells were sorted. The TCR originated in a human donor with alopecia areata. The chain links TRBV29-1 to TRBJ2-3, with D tentatively TRBD2 (6 bases). Sequenced input: NKG2D-high CD8+ T cells sorted from blood. The CDR3 protein is CSVAGGALTDTQYF. DNA of the CDR3: TGCAGCGTTGCAGGCGGGGCCCTCACAGATACGCAGTATTTT.